This is a list of T cell receptor beta chains from one sample in a study of OX40 agonist ivuxolimab in advanced cancers. The assay was immunoSEQ multiplex PCR, and TCRdb's table has in-frame clones only and misses some. Seen here are roughly 66,000 clones, more than 75% observed once, and the top ten hold roughly 0.4%. Source: CD4+ or CD8+ T cells sorted from blood, taken in a trial of the OX40 agonist ivuxolimab. The receptors derive from an adult with an advanced solid tumor such as melanoma, head and neck, liver or kidney cancer. CDR3s include the opening cysteine and the closing phenylalanine or tryptophan. A D gene is named only where the DNA matches it firmly. Rows may omit the clone size; those that give it use once, few, many or a size class.

D	V	size	J	DNA	CDR3
-	TRBV28	-	TRBJ1-1	TGTGCCAGCAGAAACCCCGGGACACAGAACACTGAAGCTTTCTTT	CASRNPGTQNTEAFF
TRBD1	TRBV11-3	-	TRBJ2-1	TGTGCCAGCAGCCACAAAAAGACAGGGCAGGGGAATGAGCAGTTCTTC	CASSHKKTGQGNEQFF
TRBD1	TRBV29-1	-	TRBJ1-3	TGCAGCGTTACTCAGGGGGTTGGAAACACCATATATTTT	CSVTQGVGNTIYF
-	TRBV15	-	TRBJ1-2	TGTGCCACCAGCAGAGCGGGGTCAGGGAACTATGGCTACACCTTC	CATSRAGSGNYGYTF
TRBD2	TRBV5-1	-	TRBJ2-5	TGCGCCAGCAGCTTACTGGGAGGGCAAGAGACCCAGTACTTC	CASSLLGGQETQYF
-	TRBV7-8	-	TRBJ2-3	TGTGCCAGCAGCCCTCGGACACCTACTAGCACAGATACGCAGTATTTT	CASSPRTPTSTDTQYF
-	TRBV5-8	few	TRBJ1-6	TGTGCCAGCAGCTATTCTTGGGGGGGGTCCTATAATTCACCCCTCCACTTT	CASSYSWGGSYNSPLHF
-	TRBV5-1	-	TRBJ2-5	TGCGCCAGCAGCTTGTCGGGCAGGGAAGGAGAGACCCAGTACTTC	CASSLSGREGETQYF
-	TRBV28	-	TRBJ1-2	TGTGCCAGCAGTTTATTACAAGCATATGGCTACACCTTC	CASSLLQAYGYTF
-	TRBV19	-	TRBJ1-3	TGTGCCAGTAGTATGGGGCGGTGGACCTCTGGAAACACCATATATTTT	CASSMGRWTSGNTIYF
TRBD1	TRBV9	-	TRBJ1-6	TGTGCCAGCAGCGACCGACAGGGCCTTTCACCCCTCCACTTT	CASSDRQGLSPLHF